This TCR beta chain was identified in a study of OX40 agonist ivuxolimab in advanced cancers. About the study: Patients were infused with ivuxolimab every 2 weeks at 0.01 to 10 mg/kg. Whole-study findings and limits: Among expanded peripheral T cells, antigen specificity went undetermined. Certain nonresponders additionally had low normalized T-cell clonal expansion.

The repertoire was sequenced with immunoSEQ multiplex PCR; TCRdb's copy has only in-frame clones and lacks some. Of under 90,000 clones in the sample, about 90% were seen once. V lost 5 bases and J lost 0, with 8 bases in between. The CDR3 runs to 14 residues. Germline V CDR1 and CDR2: MNHNY, SVGAGI (reference sequence). Notes on this clone: Its specificity is not known.

The chain uses TRBV6-6 and TRBJ2-1; D may be TRBD1 (5 bases). The sequenced sample was CD4+ or CD8+ T cells sorted from blood, obtained in a trial of the OX40 agonist ivuxolimab. The clonotype comes from an adult with an advanced solid tumor such as melanoma, head and neck, liver or kidney cancer. The CDR3 region has the DNA TGTGCCAGCAGTCCGCAGGGCTCCTACAATGAGCAGTTCTTC. Translation: CASSPQGSYNEQFF.